Described below is a single T cell receptor (beta chain) sequence and its context. Authors' data handling: The authors estimated nucleated cell counts from reference gene primer amplification. The method was immunoSEQ multiplex PCR; TCRdb's version includes in-frame clones alone and lacks a portion of them. V and J calls and clone size are given by that table; D and trimming were obtained from the DNA. The sample shows roughly 300,000 clones, more than 85% of them seen only once. The data stem from a study of blood T cell repertoires in COVID-19. Study details: COVID-19 samples, acute and convalescent, were from the United States, Italy and Spain.

Categorization into cohorts depended on clinical history that participants reported. Donors in Cohort 3 counted as recovered after two negative PCRs, clearance, or symptom resolution. CDR1 is MGHRA and CDR2 is YSYEKL in the germline V gene. V shed 0 bases, J shed 10 bases, and the junction held 9 bases outside the gene matches. The CDR3 is 15 residues long. The chain joins TRBV4-1 to TRBJ2-1, with 7 bases matching TRBD1. This TCR derives from a woman aged 30 to 39 who had recovered from COVID-19. Sequenced material: PBMCs or T cells enriched from blood (not recorded which). The CDR3 region is CASSQDPNRGGEQFF. The CDR3 DNA follows: TGCGCCAGCAGCCAAGATCCCAACCGAGGGGGCGAGCAGTTCTTC.